A selection of T cell receptor beta chains follows, all from one sample in a study of breast tumors, draining lymph nodes, adjacent tissues. TCRdb passed the multiplex PCR reads through MiXCR, listing each CDR3 protein once. The sample lists about 230,000 distinct CDR3 sequences; less than 40% were seen once. The sample was axillary lymph node tissue. The receptor source for this set is a female donor with breast cancer. Some clones in this sample may be carry-over from other donors' samples. Both conserved end residues are part of each CDR3. Each record gives: clone size, D gene, V gene, J gene, CDR3 DNA, CDR3 protein. D genes are given only for firm matches. Not every row has a clone size; where given, it reads once, few, many or a size class.

size: .; D: .; V: TRBV10-2; J: TRBJ1-1; DNA: TGCGCCAGCAGTGGTAGTCTGGGGCAGAGCACTGAAGCTTTCTTT; CDR3: CASSGSLGQSTEAFF
size: .; D: TRBD2; V: TRBV5-1; J: TRBJ2-2; DNA: TGCGCCAGCAGCTTTTCAGCGGGAATGGGGGAGCAGTTTTTT; CDR3: CASSFSAGMGEQFF
size: many; D: .; V: TRBV6-6; J: TRBJ2-3; DNA: TGTGCCAGCCGGGTAAGCACAGATACGCAGTATTTT; CDR3: CASRVSTDTQYF
size: many; D: TRBD1; V: TRBV5-1; J: TRBJ2-7; DNA: TGCGCCAGCAGCAGGGGGACAGTAGATGATTACGAGCAGTACTTC; CDR3: CASSRGTVDDYEQYF
size: few; D: .; V: TRBV11-2; J: TRBJ2-2; DNA: TGTGCCAGCAGCTTAAATTGGAGGACCACCGGGGAGCTGTTTTTT; CDR3: CASSLNWRTTGELFF
size: many; D: .; V: TRBV7-9; J: TRBJ2-1; DNA: TGTGCCAGCAGCTTGTCCTATTTTCATGAGCAGTTCTTC; CDR3: CASSLSYFHEQFF
size: many; D: TRBD2; V: TRBV10-3; J: TRBJ2-3; DNA: TGTGCCATCAGTGGGGCTAGCGGGAGGGCAGATACGCAGTATTTT; CDR3: CAISGASGRADTQYF
size: .; D: .; V: TRBV5-1; J: TRBJ1-3; DNA: TGCACCAGCAGCTTGCGGGGCTCTGGAAACACCATATATTTT; CDR3: CTSSLRGSGNTIYF
size: .; D: .; V: TRBV19; J: TRBJ2-5; DNA: TGTGCCAGTAGTATTGGGAGAGAGACCCAGTACTTC; CDR3: CASSIGRETQYF
size: once; D: .; V: TRBV6-5; J: TRBJ1-5; DNA: TGTGCCAGCAGTCCCGGGGCCGCCTACGAGCATTTT; CDR3: CASSPGAAYEHF
size: many; D: .; V: TRBV20-1; J: TRBJ2-3; DNA: TGCAGTGCTAGTAGCCAGCGCCGGTCCCCCACAGATACGCAGTATTTT; CDR3: CSASSQRRSPTDTQYF
size: many; D: TRBD2; V: TRBV4-3; J: TRBJ2-1; DNA: TGCGCCAGCAGCCAACCAACTGTAGGGGCGGGAGTGCGCAATGAGCAGTTCTTC; CDR3: CASSQPTVGAGVRNEQFF
size: few; D: .; V: TRBV6-2/TRBV6-3; J: TRBJ2-5; DNA: TGTGCCAGCAGTCACCAGGGACTCCTCCAAGAGACCCAGTACTTC; CDR3: CASSHQGLLQETQYF
size: many; D: TRBD2; V: TRBV12-3/TRBV12-4; J: TRBJ2-1; DNA: TGTGCCAGCAGTTTTTCGTCGGGAGGGCTGAGCAATGAGCAGTTCTTC; CDR3: CASSFSSGGLSNEQFF
size: many; D: .; V: TRBV18; J: TRBJ2-5; DNA: TGTGCCAGCTCACCAACGCGGGAGACCCAGTACTTC; CDR3: CASSPTRETQYF
size: many; D: .; V: TRBV20-1; J: TRBJ2-7; DNA: TGCAGTGCATCGGACGGAAACTACGAGCAGTACTTC; CDR3: CSASDGNYEQYF
size: many; D: TRBD2; V: TRBV9; J: TRBJ2-7; DNA: TGTGCCAGCAGCGTAGAAGCGGGACGATCCTACGAGCAGTACTTC; CDR3: CASSVEAGRSYEQYF
size: many; D: .; V: TRBV12-3/TRBV12-4; J: TRBJ2-7; DNA: TGTGCCAGCAGTTTAGGACAGGCGAGCTCCTACGAGCAGTACTTC; CDR3: CASSLGQASSYEQYF
size: many; D: .; V: TRBV20-1; J: TRBJ1-3; DNA: TGCAGTGCTACCAGGGATTCCGGAAACACCATATATTTT; CDR3: CSATRDSGNTIYF
size: .; D: .; V: TRBV7-2; J: TRBJ1-6; DNA: TGTGCCAGCAGCTTAGATCCGGAGGGCGGTTCACCCCTCCACTTT; CDR3: CASSLDPEGGSPLHF
size: many; D: TRBD2; V: TRBV5-6; J: TRBJ2-3; DNA: TGTGCCAGCAGCTTGGACTTAGCGGGAAGCACAGATACGCAGTATTTT; CDR3: CASSLDLAGSTDTQYF
size: .; D: .; V: TRBV5-6; J: TRBJ1-6; DNA: TGTGCCAGCAGCTTTGGAACGGGGACAAGTAATTCACCCCTCCACTTT; CDR3: CASSFGTGTSNSPLHF
size: .; D: .; V: TRBV7-8; J: TRBJ2-1; DNA: TGTGCCAGCTTAGACGGACAGTACAATGAGCAGTTCTTC; CDR3: CASLDGQYNEQFF
size: .; D: .; V: TRBV6-2/TRBV6-3; J: TRBJ2-7; DNA: TGTGCCAGCAGTCCGACAGGCTACAAGCAGTACTTC; CDR3: CASSPTGYKQYF
size: many; D: .; V: TRBV7-3; J: TRBJ2-3; DNA: TGTGCCAGCAGCCAGGGGGGGCGGACAGATACGCAGTATTTT; CDR3: CASSQGGRTDTQYF
size: many; D: TRBD1; V: TRBV30; J: TRBJ1-4; DNA: TGTGCCTGGGGGGACAGGGGTTGGGAAAAACTGTTTTTT; CDR3: CAWGDRGWEKLFF
size: many; D: .; V: TRBV7-2; J: TRBJ2-5; DNA: TGTGCCAGCAGCTTAGTTTGGGGGTCAGGAGAGACCCAGTACTTC; CDR3: CASSLVWGSGETQYF
size: many; D: .; V: TRBV20-1; J: TRBJ1-6; DNA: TGCAGTGCTTCGGCAGGGGATAATTCACCCCTCCACTTT; CDR3: CSASAGDNSPLHF
size: .; D: .; V: TRBV4-1; J: TRBJ1-2; DNA: TGCGCCAGCAGCCAAGACGAACCGAGGCTTTCTAACTATGGCTACACCTTC; CDR3: CASSQDEPRLSNYGYTF
size: many; D: TRBD1; V: TRBV6-2/TRBV6-3; J: TRBJ2-7; DNA: TGTGCCAGCAGTTACACCGGGACAGGGGGCACCGAGCAGTACTTC; CDR3: CASSYTGTGGTEQYF
size: .; D: .; V: TRBV20-1; J: TRBJ1-5; DNA: TGCAGTGCTAGAGAAAAAAAGCGGTGGGAGCATTTT; CDR3: CSAREKKRWEHF
size: many; D: .; V: TRBV7-3; J: TRBJ2-1; DNA: TGTGCCAGCAGCTTCCAGGCGTACAATGAGCAGTTCTTC; CDR3: CASSFQAYNEQFF
size: .; D: .; V: TRBV6-2/TRBV6-3; J: TRBJ2-3; DNA: TGTGTCAGCAGTTACTTAGGGCGGGGTTACACAGATACGCAGTATTTT; CDR3: CVSSYLGRGYTDTQYF
size: .; D: TRBD1; V: TRBV20-1; J: TRBJ1-1; DNA: TGCAGTGCCCCCCGGGACAGGGGCACTGAAGCTTTCTTT; CDR3: CSAPRDRGTEAFF
size: .; D: TRBD2; V: TRBV20-1; J: TRBJ2-7; DNA: TGCAGTGCTAGTGGCCGGACTAGCGGAATATACGAGCAGTACTTC; CDR3: CSASGRTSGIYEQYF
size: many; D: .; V: TRBV7-8; J: TRBJ2-7; DNA: TGTGCCAGCACCAACCACCGGGCTAGCGAAGGCGAGCAGTACTTC; CDR3: CASTNHRASEGEQYF
size: .; D: TRBD1; V: TRBV28; J: TRBJ2-7; DNA: TGTACCAGCAGTACAGGACAGGGGGGGGCCTACGAGCAGTACTTC; CDR3: CTSSTGQGGAYEQYF
size: many; D: TRBD1; V: TRBV19; J: TRBJ1-5; DNA: TGTGCCAGTAGTCCGCGGACAGGGGGAAACAATCAGCCCCAGCATTTT; CDR3: CASSPRTGGNNQPQHF
size: .; D: .; V: TRBV2; J: TRBJ2-1; DNA: TGTGCCAGCGGGAAGCTGGAGGCAACCAAGGAGCAGTTCTTC; CDR3: CASGKLEATKEQFF
size: many; D: .; V: TRBV5-6; J: TRBJ2-5; DNA: TGTGCCAGCAGCTTGGTGGGTGGGAGAGAGACCCAGTACTTC; CDR3: CASSLVGGRETQYF
size: many; D: .; V: TRBV30; J: TRBJ1-2; DNA: TGTGCCTGGAGTGGTGGGGGGGCGAGAGGCTACACCTTC; CDR3: CAWSGGGARGYTF
size: many; D: .; V: TRBV6-5; J: TRBJ1-4; DNA: TGTGCCAGTTCAAGGGGGGCTAATGAAAAACTGTTTTTT; CDR3: CASSRGANEKLFF
size: many; D: TRBD1; V: TRBV14; J: TRBJ2-2; DNA: TGTGCCAGCAGCACTAGAAACAGGGGAGACACCGGGGAGCTGTTTTTT; CDR3: CASSTRNRGDTGELFF
size: many; D: .; V: TRBV10-3; J: TRBJ1-3; DNA: TGTGCCGGCGGGGCTGGAAACACCATATATTTT; CDR3: CAGGAGNTIYF
size: many; D: .; V: TRBV5-1; J: TRBJ1-5; DNA: TGCGCCAGCAGCTTACGAACCGATCAGCCCCAGCATTTT; CDR3: CASSLRTDQPQHF
size: many; D: .; V: TRBV25-1; J: TRBJ1-4; DNA: TGTGCCAGCAGTGAACTCACAGGGAAACTGTTTTTT; CDR3: CASSELTGKLFF